The text below deals with one T cell receptor (beta chain). Its antigen is undetermined. Primers included in the PCR were 60 Vbeta and 13 Jbeta primers. Only in-frame clones appear in the TCRdb table, and some are missing; sequencing was by immunoSEQ multiplex PCR. The table includes 100,000 to 130,000 clones, less than 85% detected once. The source of the sample is a study of cytomegalovirus exposure and HLA in healthy donors. The study, taken as a whole, reports: In an earlier analysis, in 620 or so donors, most V segments appeared productive either ~90% or ~30% of the time. Among CMV-associated TCR beta chains, most appeared HLA-restricted in a later analysis.

Trimming removed 5 bases from V and 2 bases from J, with 6 bases in between. CDR3 size: 12 residues. CDR1 is SNHLY and CDR2 is FYNNEI in the germline V gene. The genes are TRBV2 and TRBJ1-2; D not certain. Sequenced material: PBMCs. The sequence was collected from a woman between 35 and 50 years old in good health and CMV-seropositive. Here the CDR3 reads CASSIENYGYTF. Here the CDR3 DNA reads TGTGCCAGCAGTATCGAGAACTATGGCTACACCTTC.